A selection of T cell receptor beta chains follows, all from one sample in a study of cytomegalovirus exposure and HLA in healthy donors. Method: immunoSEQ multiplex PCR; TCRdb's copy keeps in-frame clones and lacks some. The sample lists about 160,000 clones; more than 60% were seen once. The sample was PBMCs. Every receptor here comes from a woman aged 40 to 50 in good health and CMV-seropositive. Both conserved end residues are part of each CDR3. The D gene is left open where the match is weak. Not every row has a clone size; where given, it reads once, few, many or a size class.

CDR3aa: CASSPGAGDNEQFF; CDR3nt: TGCGCCAGCAGTCCCGGGGCAGGGGACAATGAGCAGTTCTTC; len: 14; d_gene: -; j_gene: TRBJ2-1; abundance: once; v_gene: TRBV5-1
CDR3aa: CASSGQGIGLGQYF; CDR3nt: TGTGCCAGCAGTGGACAGGGTATAGGTCTAGGGCAGTACTTC; len: 14; d_gene: TRBD1; j_gene: TRBJ2-7; abundance: once; v_gene: TRBV28
CDR3aa: CASSYPFGGSVLGTEAFF; CDR3nt: TGTGCCAGCAGCTACCCGTTTGGCGGGTCGGTATTGGGCACTGAAGCTTTCTTT; len: 18; d_gene: -; j_gene: TRBJ1-1; abundance: -; v_gene: TRBV7-9
CDR3aa: CASSTVFSYEQYF; CDR3nt: TGTGCCAGCAGTACAGTTTTCTCCTACGAGCAGTACTTC; len: 13; d_gene: -; j_gene: TRBJ2-7; abundance: -; v_gene: TRBV2
CDR3aa: CASSSPGTGNDF; CDR3nt: TGTGCCAGCAGTTCCCCGGGGACAGGTAATGACTTC; len: 12; d_gene: TRBD1; j_gene: TRBJ2-7; abundance: -; v_gene: TRBV28
CDR3aa: CASSPKRGSNEKLFF; CDR3nt: TGTGCCAGCAGCCCAAAACGGGGGTCTAATGAAAAACTGTTTTTT; len: 15; d_gene: -; j_gene: TRBJ1-4; abundance: -; v_gene: TRBV7-9
CDR3aa: CASSATETDTQYF; CDR3nt: TGTGCCAGCAGCGCAACAGAAACAGATACGCAGTATTTT; len: 13; d_gene: -; j_gene: TRBJ2-3; abundance: few; v_gene: TRBV5-6
CDR3aa: CASSYSADQPQHF; CDR3nt: TGTGCCAGCAGTTACTCGGCCGATCAGCCCCAGCATTTT; len: 13; d_gene: -; j_gene: TRBJ1-5; abundance: -; v_gene: TRBV6-5
CDR3aa: CASSLRGNYEQYF; CDR3nt: TGTGCCAGCAGCTTGAGGGGAAACTACGAGCAGTACTTC; len: 13; d_gene: -; j_gene: TRBJ2-7; abundance: -; v_gene: TRBV5-4
CDR3aa: CASSLLEGYEQYF; CDR3nt: TGTGCCAGCAGTTTACTGGAGGGCTACGAGCAGTACTTC; len: 13; d_gene: -; j_gene: TRBJ2-7; abundance: -; v_gene: TRBV27
CDR3aa: CASQGQGGAGYTF; CDR3nt: TGTGCCAGTCAAGGGCAGGGAGGAGCCGGCTACACCTTC; len: 13; d_gene: -; j_gene: TRBJ1-2; abundance: -; v_gene: TRBV19
CDR3aa: CASSYAVTGEGELFF; CDR3nt: TGTGCCAGCAGTTACGCCGTGACAGGGGAAGGGGAGCTGTTTTTT; len: 15; d_gene: TRBD1; j_gene: TRBJ2-2; abundance: many; v_gene: TRBV6-5
CDR3aa: CASKPGLAGHEQFF; CDR3nt: TGTGCCAGTAAACCGGGACTAGCGGGTCATGAGCAGTTCTTC; len: 14; d_gene: TRBD2; j_gene: TRBJ2-1; abundance: -; v_gene: TRBV6-5
CDR3aa: CASSPHSESPLHF; CDR3nt: TGTGCCAGCTCACCACACAGTGAATCACCCCTCCACTTT; len: 13; d_gene: -; j_gene: TRBJ1-6; abundance: -; v_gene: TRBV18
CDR3aa: CASSKRGLDTEAFF; CDR3nt: TGTGCCAGCAGCAAAAGGGGCCTTGACACTGAAGCTTTCTTT; len: 14; d_gene: -; j_gene: TRBJ1-1; abundance: -; v_gene: TRBV7-3
CDR3aa: CASSLNGGGVETQYF; CDR3nt: TGTGCCAGCAGCTTAAACGGCGGGGGGGTAGAGACCCAGTACTTC; len: 15; d_gene: TRBD2; j_gene: TRBJ2-5; abundance: -; v_gene: TRBV7-3
CDR3aa: CASSSTGSLNYGYTF; CDR3nt: TGTGCCAGCAGTAGTACAGGGAGTCTTAACTATGGCTACACCTTC; len: 15; d_gene: -; j_gene: TRBJ1-2; abundance: -; v_gene: TRBV2
CDR3aa: CAASAAGGPTQYF; CDR3nt: TGTGCCGCGAGCGCGGCGGGGGGCCCAACCCAGTACTTC; len: 13; d_gene: TRBD2; j_gene: TRBJ2-5; abundance: once; v_gene: TRBV30
CDR3aa: CASNNDRAGYTF; CDR3nt: TGTGCCAGCAATAACGACAGGGCGGGCTACACCTTC; len: 12; d_gene: TRBD1; j_gene: TRBJ1-2; abundance: -; v_gene: TRBV28
CDR3aa: CATSEGLETQYF; CDR3nt: TGTGCCACCAGCGAGGGTCTAGAGACCCAGTACTTC; len: 12; d_gene: -; j_gene: TRBJ2-5; abundance: -; v_gene: TRBV15
CDR3aa: CATEGLGYGYTF; CDR3nt: TGTGCCACCGAGGGACTAGGCTATGGCTACACCTTC; len: 12; d_gene: -; j_gene: TRBJ1-2; abundance: -; v_gene: TRBV19
CDR3aa: CASSSRRTGRYEQYF; CDR3nt: TGCGCCAGCAGCTCCCGACGGACAGGGCGTTACGAGCAGTACTTC; len: 15; d_gene: TRBD1; j_gene: TRBJ2-7; abundance: -; v_gene: TRBV5-1
CDR3aa: CASSLETGTGGTEAFF; CDR3nt: TGCGCCAGCAGCTTGGAGACAGGGACAGGGGGGACTGAAGCTTTCTTT; len: 16; d_gene: TRBD1; j_gene: TRBJ1-1; abundance: -; v_gene: TRBV5-1
CDR3aa: CASSNPRERYGYTF; CDR3nt: TGTGCCAGCAGCAATCCAAGGGAGAGGTATGGCTACACCTTC; len: 14; d_gene: -; j_gene: TRBJ1-2; abundance: once; v_gene: TRBV5-5
CDR3aa: CASSFQGETNEKLFF; CDR3nt: TGCGCCAGCAGCTTTCAGGGGGAAACTAATGAAAAACTGTTTTTT; len: 15; d_gene: TRBD1; j_gene: TRBJ1-4; abundance: few; v_gene: TRBV4-3
CDR3aa: CSVGQATNYGYTF; CDR3nt: TGCAGCGTTGGACAGGCCACTAACTATGGCTACACCTTC; len: 13; d_gene: -; j_gene: TRBJ1-2; abundance: -; v_gene: TRBV29-1
CDR3aa: CASSVGDRPNTEAFF; CDR3nt: TGTGCCAGCAGCGTAGGGGACAGACCGAACACTGAAGCTTTCTTT; len: 15; d_gene: TRBD1; j_gene: TRBJ1-1; abundance: -; v_gene: TRBV9
CDR3aa: CASSQGTGTGANVLTF; CDR3nt: TGCGCCAGCAGCCAGGGGACAGGTACTGGGGCCAACGTCCTGACTTTC; len: 16; d_gene: TRBD1; j_gene: TRBJ2-6; abundance: -; v_gene: TRBV4-3
CDR3aa: CSSSILEGVGYTF; CDR3nt: TGTTCCAGCAGCATCCTGGAAGGGGTGGGCTACACCTTC; len: 13; d_gene: -; j_gene: TRBJ1-2; abundance: -; v_gene: TRBV7-9
CDR3aa: CASSSVYNTEAFF; CDR3nt: TGTGCCAGCAGTTCGGTCTATAACACTGAAGCTTTCTTT; len: 13; d_gene: -; j_gene: TRBJ1-1; abundance: -; v_gene: TRBV6-5
CDR3aa: CASSQAGEQYF; CDR3nt: TGTGCCAGCAGCCAGGCGGGGGAGCAGTACTTC; len: 11; d_gene: -; j_gene: TRBJ2-7; abundance: -; v_gene: TRBV7-9
CDR3aa: CASQVAKADGYTF; CDR3nt: TGTGCCAGCCAAGTCGCGAAAGCGGATGGCTACACCTTC; len: 13; d_gene: -; j_gene: TRBJ1-2; abundance: -; v_gene: TRBV2
CDR3aa: CASSLLVPKGAREKLFF; CDR3nt: TGCGCCAGCAGCCTCCTAGTCCCCAAAGGGGCAAGGGAAAAACTGTTTTTT; len: 17; d_gene: -; j_gene: TRBJ1-4; abundance: -; v_gene: TRBV4-3
CDR3aa: CASSLYGGAVNEQYF; CDR3nt: TGTGCCAGCAGCTTGTACGGGGGGGCGGTGAACGAGCAGTACTTC; len: 15; d_gene: TRBD2; j_gene: TRBJ2-7; abundance: -; v_gene: TRBV5-4
CDR3aa: CATSRVGGNTEAFF; CDR3nt: TGTGCCACCAGCAGAGTAGGGGGTAACACTGAAGCTTTCTTT; len: 14; d_gene: -; j_gene: TRBJ1-1; abundance: -; v_gene: TRBV15
CDR3aa: CASAASGTDTQYF; CDR3nt: TGTGCCAGTGCTGCTAGCGGCACAGATACGCAGTATTTT; len: 13; d_gene: -; j_gene: TRBJ2-3; abundance: once; v_gene: TRBV19
CDR3aa: CASSPRDRGAGELFF; CDR3nt: TGTGCCAGCAGCCCTCGGGACCGGGGGGCCGGGGAGCTGTTTTTT; len: 15; d_gene: TRBD2; j_gene: TRBJ2-2; abundance: few; v_gene: TRBV7-2
CDR3aa: CAWNPEMNTEAFF; CDR3nt: TGTGCCTGGAACCCGGAGATGAACACTGAAGCTTTCTTT; len: 13; d_gene: -; j_gene: TRBJ1-1; abundance: -; v_gene: TRBV30
CDR3aa: CAWSPLKETQYF; CDR3nt: TGTGCCTGGAGTCCACTCAAGGAGACCCAGTACTTC; len: 12; d_gene: -; j_gene: TRBJ2-5; abundance: -; v_gene: TRBV30
CDR3aa: CASSTDSGETQYF; CDR3nt: TGTGCCAGCAGTACTGATAGCGGGGAGACCCAGTACTTC; len: 13; d_gene: TRBD2; j_gene: TRBJ2-5; abundance: -; v_gene: TRBV27
CDR3aa: CASSRQSGLADTYEQYF; CDR3nt: TGCGCCAGCAGCCGACAATCGGGACTAGCGGATACCTACGAGCAGTACTTC; len: 17; d_gene: TRBD2; j_gene: TRBJ2-7; abundance: -; v_gene: TRBV5-1
CDR3aa: CASSQSDIYNQPQHF; CDR3nt: TGCGCCAGCAGCCAATCTGACATTTACAATCAGCCCCAGCATTTT; len: 15; d_gene: -; j_gene: TRBJ1-5; abundance: -; v_gene: TRBV4-1
CDR3aa: CASSLETGGGNTIYF; CDR3nt: TGCGCCAGCAGCCTAGAGACAGGTGGTGGAAACACCATATATTTT; len: 15; d_gene: -; j_gene: TRBJ1-3; abundance: -; v_gene: TRBV5-1
CDR3aa: CASIDMGPYNEQFF; CDR3nt: TGTGCCAGCATAGACATGGGGCCCTACAATGAGCAGTTCTTC; len: 14; d_gene: -; j_gene: TRBJ2-1; abundance: -; v_gene: TRBV28